A single sample gave rise to the 3 T cell receptor beta chains below, sequenced in a study of blood T cell repertoires in COVID-19. Sequenced by immunoSEQ multiplex PCR; TCRdb stores in-frame clones only, minus some. The repertoire consists of about 110,000 clones, with about 84% occurring once and the leading ten covering 14%. Sequencing used peripheral blood. The source is a woman aged 55-75 years with acute or convalescent COVID-19.

The chain couples TRBV7-9 to TRBJ2-4; 8 nucleotides match TRBD1. After removal of 5 bases from V and 4 bases from J, the junction contained 10 bases not matched to a gene. From germline, CDR1 is SEHNR and CDR2 FQNEAQ (reference sequence). CDR3 length equals 16 residues. In nucleotides, the CDR3 is TGTGCCAGCAGCCGGGACAGGATAGGGATAAAAAACATTCAGTACTTC. It encodes CASSRDRIGIKNIQYF.

The V call is TRBV2, the J call TRBJ1-1; unclear D gene. This CDR3 has 13 residues. CDR1 SNHLY and CDR2 FYNNEI come from the germline V gene. The V end was cut by 6 bases, the J end by 4 bases, with 12 bases between. CDR3 residues: CASRPGVGTEAFF. The CDR3 DNA reads TGTGCCAGCAGGCCCGGGGTGGGCACTGAAGCTTTCTTT. Based on the CDR3 plus reference TRBV2 and TRBJ1-1, the full variable domain is EPEVTQTPSHQVTQMGQEVILRCVPISNHLYFYWYRQILGQKVEFLVSFYNNEISEKSEIFDDQFSVERPDGSNFTLKIRSTKLEDSAMYFCASRPGVGTEAFFGQGTRLTVV.

CDR3: CASSPTNTGELFF. The CDR3 DNA follows: TGTGCCAGCAGCCCCACTAACACCGGGGAGCTGTTTTTT. The chain couples TRBV7-3 to TRBJ2-2; no firm D call. V lost 5 bases to trimming and J lost 2 bases, with 6 bases between them. This CDR3 is built from 13 residues. Germline lookup yields CDR1 SGHTA and CDR2 FQGTGA.